The sequence of this TCR beta chain was determined in a study of PD-1 blockade in classical Hodgkin lymphoma. Across the whole study: Patients were treated with nivolumab at 3 mg/kg, and this was given intravenously every 2 weeks.

All patients relapsed after autologous stem cell transplantation, and brentuximab vedotin exposure varied. Patients showed best responses of complete response, partial response or progressive disease. This clone has more than one count but fewer than ten. Its cognate antigen is unknown. Generated by immunoSEQ multiplex PCR, the TCRdb table keeps only in-frame clones and is missing some. Of about 41,000 clones listed, around three quarters are singletons. The CDR3 totals 13 residues. Germline V gene lookup returns CDR1 SNHLY and CDR2 FYNNEI. V lost 7 bases and J 9 bases, leaving 16 bases between the germline ends. General study findings and limits: Newly diagnosed patients were reported to start with lower TCR diversity than healthy donors. Newly diagnosed and completely responding patients shared comparable baseline diversity.

The chain recombines TRBV2 with TRBJ2-1; TRBD2 might be the D (6 bases). Sequencing used peripheral blood mononuclear cells (PBMCs), obtained at baseline. The TCR was taken from a human donor with classical Hodgkin lymphoma. CDR3 protein: CASTGVYATEQFF. The CDR3 DNA sequence: TGTGCCAGCACGGGAGTTTATGCGACTGAGCAGTTCTTC. Full variable domain (missing parts from reference TRBV2 and TRBJ2-1): EPEVTQTPSHQVTQMGQEVILRCVPISNHLYFYWYRQILGQKVEFLVSFYNNEISEKSEIFDDQFSVERPDGSNFTLKIRSTKLEDSAMYFCASTGVYATEQFFGPGTRLTVL.